What follows is one T cell receptor (beta chain) and its context. This clone has only a few counts. Which antigen it targets is not known. The input lacks base qualities; no much larger clone sits a single base away. This sample stems from a study of cytomegalovirus exposure and HLA in healthy donors (dated by TCRdb to 2015 to 2018). With respect to the entire study: An earlier analysis of several hundred of the donors reported roughly 270 Gb of sequence data and 100 million to 130 million unique TCR beta sequences from 150 million to 200 million T cells. Class I and class II HLA loci were covered by the typing at four-digit resolution. Typing coverage varied by locus: about 620-630 donors for A, B, C, DRB1 and DQB1; more than 500 for DQA1; some 610 for DPA1; approximately 470 for DPB1. An early release that covered fewer than 800 HLA-typed donors contained around 300 gigabases of sequencing data and tens of millions of unique TCR sequences. Among about 360 genotyped donors of the cohort, an average of roughly 240,000 unique TCR beta nucleotide sequences were sequenced per donor, around 18% of them non-productive. Genome-wide SNP genotypes for about 65% of the roughly 670 donors were used in a later genetic analysis, which treated that subset as a discovery cohort. To study patterns of TCR occurrence, a later analysis re-analyzed previously published TCR beta repertoires from 600 to 750 donors and added high-resolution HLA genotyping. Donor age, sex, ethnicity and CMV serostatus were compiled alongside the repertoire data. Besides the first cohort of around 700 subjects, a separate validation cohort made up of 95 to 150 different subjects was used. In an earlier analysis of 500 to 650 of the donors, high-throughput TCR beta sequencing was used to judge whether each TCR beta V gene segment behaved as functional or pseudogenic. Rather than drawing on any new phenotypic data, the later analysis identified candidate immune exposures from TCR beta sequences and the way those sequences occurred across donors. Every repertoire in the discovery cohort had been generated on one and the same sequencing platform. Roughly five DR-DQ haplotypes were treated as single units for association and clustering because of strong linkage in the cohort. To predict cytomegalovirus infection status, the study combined high-throughput TCR immunosequencing, statistical association of individual TCRs with disease status, and machine learning. The study aimed to test whether cataloging public T cell receptors could reveal signatures of past pathogen exposure. The study used immunosequencing to profile the T cell repertoires of approximately 640 subjects and linked those repertoires to cytomegalovirus serostatus. Of the roughly 430 genotyped donors, roughly 85% fell in the genetic ancestry cluster associated with self-reported Caucasian donors. Overall study outcomes, separate from this receptor: In vitro tests confirmed that three of the cytomegalovirus-associated TCR beta chains recognize cytomegalovirus antigens. Most TCR sequences were seen in very few donors, while some public TCRs were found in many individuals. A later analysis found that TCR association rates varied across HLA loci, with DRB1 alleles showing the most associated TCRs and HLA-C alleles the fewest. Specific HLA alleles were associated with 18,000 or so TCR beta sequences at a false discovery rate of 0.05 in a later analysis. Immune exposure information for the cohort was limited to CMV serostatus. Correlated functional status among segregating V segments might reflect linkage disequilibrium, but an unknown experimental factor could not be ruled out. The classifier was reported to diagnose cytomegalovirus status with high specificity and sensitivity in both the original and validation cohorts. Strong co-occurrence of HLA alleles, especially DR and DQ, made assigning TCR associations to individual alleles difficult. Compared with the approximately 670-donor mean, donors in an Asian-associated ancestry cluster had fewer N-insertions in productive TCRs, according to a later genetic analysis. A cluster of highly shared sequence variants was judged likely to be a technical artifact of the sequencing pipeline. It was suggested by the authors that the approach could potentially be generalized to other disease states and immunological phenotypes. In a later genetic analysis, a missense DCLRE1C variant was associated with V-gene and J-gene trimming of TCR beta chains, and the association was replicated in an independent cohort. Compared with equally common non-associated chains, HLA-associated TCR beta chains in a later analysis were more clonally expanded and had lower generation probabilities. Roughly uniform sequencing depth across donors was assumed in presence/absence analyses, although this assumption may not hold. A later analysis found that most CMV-associated TCR beta chains appeared HLA-restricted, with HLA associations seemingly driven largely by CMV exposure. A further reported finding was that TCR beta sequences accurately predicted the HLA-A and HLA-B alleles for most subjects in the first cohort. Because some donors lacked HLA typing at each locus, the association tests relied only on the typed subset. Broadly in line with IMGT annotations, most TCR beta V segments showed up in productive rearrangements about 87% or about 30% of the time in an earlier analysis of roughly 590 of the donors. The 87-base-pair reads could not distinguish some IMGT-functional V segments, including TRBV6-2 and TRBV6-3, so those segments were excluded. Because counts were too low, about 18 rarely observed V segments, including chromosome 9 orphons, were left out of the earlier analysis of a few hundred of the donors. In a later analysis, several top co-occurrence clusters were reported to appear linked to parvovirus B19, influenza, CMV and Epstein-Barr virus. Only TCR beta chains were sequenced in this cohort, and the absence of alpha or paired-chain data limited detectable features. A total of roughly 160 TCR beta chains were listed by the study as associated with cytomegalovirus.

V drops 6 bases and J drops 5 bases, leaving 10 bases in between. For CDR1 and CDR2, the germline V gene lists MNHNS and SASEGT. Taken from cysteine to phenylalanine, the CDR3 has 12 residues. Of the read, only the CDR3 DNA is kept; its 36 bases are in frame from base 1. The protocol used for the library was the immunoSEQ multiplex PCR assay. A mixture of 60 forward primers for TCR Vbeta segments and 13 reverse primers for TCR Jbeta segments was used in the multiplex PCR. A multiplex PCR assay on genomic DNA amplified the CDR3 region of rearranged TCR beta genes. On the Illumina HiSeq System, the amplified TCR beta libraries were sequenced as 87-base-pair reads. The authors' analysis ran thus. Across the 700 or so repertoires, a later analysis counted tens of millions of unique TCR beta chains, 9.5 million to 12 million of which were shared by at least two donors. To remove PCR and sequencing errors, raw reads were error-corrected and collapsed into unique sequences using a nearest-neighbor algorithm that merged closely related sequences. CDR3 sequences were aligned to IMGT reference sequences to assign V, D and J gene segments. For a sequence to be retained, at least a six-nucleotide match to both a V gene segment and a J gene segment was required. Rearrangements were called productive when the CDR3 lacked stop codons and stayed in frame with V and J; all others were non-productive. CDR3 was defined according to IMGT convention as the region running from the second conserved V-encoded cysteine to the conserved J-encoded phenylalanine. The earlier analysis of 587 of the donors excluded sequences that lacked an unambiguous match to a single V gene segment. An earlier analysis of under 750 of the donors called V segments functional above 56.7% productive rearrangements and segregating when the between-donor standard deviation exceeded 5%. A statistical classification framework was built for diagnosing cytomegalovirus status from the catalog of TCR beta chain sequences. In a later analysis, V and J genes were assigned by comparing TCR nucleotide sequences against IMGT/GENE-DB human TR gene sequences. In a later analysis, CDR3 sequences and most-parsimonious VDJ recombination scenarios were assigned using the TCRdist pipeline. In a later analysis, every TCR beta chain was defined by the combination of its CDR3 amino acid sequence and its V-gene family, and reads without a unique V-gene family were dropped. In a later analysis, 450 to 600 highly shared, low-generation-probability nucleotide sequences were removed to address suspected cross-contamination and a sequencing artifact. For each public chain, a later analysis derived a clonal expansion index from normalized ranks of inferred template counts within each repertoire. A later analysis computed generation probabilities with a VDJ recombination model fitted to out-of-frame rearrangements, and checked the results against IGoR. In a later analysis, TCR-TCR, TCR-HLA and TCR-CMV co-occurrence was scored with hypergeometric tests, and a repertoire-size bias correction was applied to TCR pairs. A later analysis estimated false discovery rates by permuting HLA or CMV assignments 20 times. In a later analysis, co-occurring TCRs were grouped using DBSCAN, with TCRdist sequence similarity added in when clustering inside HLA-allele-positive subsets. Co-occurrence clustering excluded repertoires with fewer than 30,000 or more than 120,000 public chains, plus five with anomalous nucleotide sharing. In its TCRdb copy, this immuneACCESS table keeps in-frame sequences only and misses some clones. Where compared with another copy, unresolved V genes explain less than half of these, and the others have no known cause. Clone size and V and J calls were adopted from that table, with D and trimming inferred from the DNA. The sample table lists over 40,000 clones, around 87% of them with a count of one. The top ten hold approximately 8% of the sample.

The cohort consisted of 666 healthy bone marrow donors. At the time of sampling, every cohort member was nominally healthy, though immune exposures that went unrecorded were likely present. The donor tested CMV seropositive, placing the donor among the approximately 290 seropositive members of the cohort. A peripheral blood sample was provided by each donor, and peripheral blood mononuclear cells were used for TCR beta sequencing. Genomic DNA extraction from the blood cell samples was performed with the Qiagen DNeasy Blood Extraction Kit. The sequenced sample consisted of PBMCs. This chain is built from TRBV6-1 and TRBJ2-5; TRBD2 is perhaps the D gene, given 5 matching bases. This TCR was recovered from a woman aged 40 to 50 in good health and CMV-seropositive. The nucleotides read TGTGCCAGCAGCGGACTTCGTGAGACCCAGTACTTC. This codes for CASSGLRETQYF.